These 22 T cell receptor beta chains share one sample of origin, sequenced in a study of human T cells and chemical hapten exposure. TCRdb independently ran MiXCR on the RACE reads; one entry per CDR3 protein. The sample records about 260,000 distinct CDR3 sequences, about 8.6% being singletons. Time point here: pre-sensitization, week 0. Specified treatment: therapeutic diphenylcyclopropenone sensitization with weekly scalp DPC. The starting material was whole blood, obtained in connection with sensitization to the hapten diphenylcyclopropenone (DPC). These receptors were obtained from a woman between 35 and 50 years old with alopecia areata. Some clones in this sample may be carry-over from other donors' samples.

There are a few counts of this clonotype. CDR3 residues: CASSSSGLAGGPRGTQYF. The CDR3 nucleotides read TGTGCCAGCAGCAGCTCCGGACTAGCGGGAGGCCCACGGGGCACGCAGTATTTT. The rearrangement links TRBV21-1 to TRBJ2-3; TRBD2 is the table's D call and was not checked against the DNA. TRBV21-1 is reported as a pseudogene. The length of the CDR3 is 18 residues.

This clonotype was picked up a small number of times. For the CDR3, the DNA is TGTGCCAGCAGCGTAGACCCAGCGGGGCTCTACGAGCAGTACTTC. Translation gives CASSVDPAGLYEQYF. This chain links TRBV9 with TRBJ2-7, with TRBD2 matching 7 bases. The V and J ends lost 0 bases and 3 bases, in that order; junction bases with no gene match: 6. This CDR3 region has 15 residues. Germline V gives CDR1 SGDLS, CDR2 YYNGEE.

Comments on this clonotype: Just one base apart from a much larger clone, this may be a read error. The chain couples TRBV3-1 to TRBJ1-5, with D possibly matching TRBD1 (6 bases). CDR3 length: 13 amino acids. Germline lookup yields CDR1 LGHDT and CDR2 YNNKEL (reference sequence). The CDR3 coding sequence is TGTGCCAGGAGCCAAGACAGGAATCAGCCCCAGCATTTT. It codes for CARSQDRNQPQHF.

The rearrangement joins TRBV28 to TRBJ2-7, with D tentatively TRBD1 or TRBD2 (7 bases each). Germline V gene lookup returns CDR1 MDHEN and CDR2 SYDVKM. CDR3 length: 16 amino acids. Trimming shortened V by 5 bases and J by 2 bases, and 19 bases separated the two germline ends. CDR3 residues: CASSGGGQHRTYEQYF. DNA of the CDR3: TGTGCCAGCAGTGGGGGGGGACAGCACAGGACCTACGAGCAGTACTTC.

The gene calls are TRBV20-1 and TRBJ2-4; possible D gene TRBD2, 5 bases. The germline gives CDR1 DFQATT, CDR2 SNEGSKA (reference sequence). V lost 5 bases and J lost 1, with 24 bases in between. The CDR3 runs 18 residues. The CDR3 region is CSALMAGERGHAKNIQYF. CDR3 DNA: TGCAGTGCTCTTATGGCTGGAGAGAGAGGGCACGCCAAAAACATTCAGTACTTC.

This clonotype occurred a few times. The V and J genes are TRBV5-4 and TRBJ2-2; unclear D gene. The ends were cut back, 0 bases at V and 1 base at J, with 4 bases in the middle. The germline gives CDR1 SGHNT, CDR2 YYREEE (reference sequence). The CDR3 consists of 14 residues. The CDR3 bases are TGTGCCAGCAGCTTGGAACAGAACACCGGGGAGCTGTTTTTT. Amino acid sequence: CASSLEQNTGELFF. Based on the CDR3 plus reference TRBV5-4 and TRBJ2-2, the full variable domain is ETGVTQSPTHLIKTRGQQVTLRCSSQSGHNTVSWYQQALGQGPQFIFQYYREEENGRGNFPPRFSGLQFPNYSSELNVNALELDDSALYLCASSLEQNTGELFFGEGSRLTVL.

This clonotype was picked up a small number of times. The chain uses TRBV29-1 and TRBJ2-2, with 7 bases that match TRBD1. The junction had 8 bases not matched to a gene; V was cut back by 6 bases and J by 4 bases. The CDR3 has 14 amino acids. Germline lookup yields CDR1 SQVTM and CDR2 ANQGSEA. CDR3 nucleotide sequence: TGCAGCGTCCGACAGGGCGACACCACCGGGGAGCTGTTTTTT. It encodes CSVRQGDTTGELFF.

The V gene is TRBV10-3, the J gene TRBJ2-1; D is perhaps TRBD2 (5 bases). CDR1 is ENHRY and CDR2 is SYGVKD in the germline V gene. V was pared by 2 bases and J by 0 bases, with 14 bases between. The CDR3 consists of 17 residues. The CDR3: CAISEGGPSSSYNEQFF. Here the CDR3 DNA reads TGTGCCATCAGTGAGGGAGGCCCCTCAAGCTCCTACAATGAGCAGTTCTTC.

This clonotype was picked up a small number of times. The chain couples TRBV28 to TRBJ1-4; D remains unclear. CDR1 MDHEN and CDR2 SYDVKM come from the germline V gene. With 4 bases removed from V and 6 bases from J, the gap between germline ends came to 12 bases. The CDR3 spans 14 residues. The CDR3 region has the DNA TGTGCCAGCAGTTCCGGGCAGGAGGATGAAAAACTGTTTTTT. Amino acid sequence: CASSSGQEDEKLFF.

This clonotype was seen more than once but under ten times. The chain employs TRBV7-9 and TRBJ1-2, with unresolved D. Germline loops: CDR1 SEHNR, CDR2 FQNEAQ (reference sequence). The CDR3 loop spans 13 amino acids. The V end was cut by 5 bases, the J end by 0 bases, with 7 bases between. The CDR3 coding sequence is TGTGCCAGCAGCCCCGCAGCTAACTATGGCTACACCTTC. It yields the protein CASSPAANYGYTF.

The chain uses TRBV6-1 and TRBJ2-7, with D unresolved. The CDR3 consists of 13 residues. V gave up 3 bases and J gave up 9 bases, with 15 bases separating them. Looked up from germline, CDR1 is MNHNS and CDR2 is SASEGT. Written as DNA, the CDR3 is TGTGCCAGCAGTGAGAAAGTCCGCGGACGGCAGTACTTC. Amino acid sequence: CASSEKVRGRQYF.

The rearrangement joins TRBV7-2 to TRBJ1-5; D is possibly TRBD1 (5 bases). The CDR3 sequence is 13 residues long. CDR1 SGHTA and CDR2 FQGNSA come from the germline V gene. Trimming took 5 bases from V and 7 from J, leaving 12 bases between them. Here the CDR3 DNA reads TGTGCCAGCAGCCGGGACGGCGGGCAGCCCCAGCATTTT. Translated, it gives CASSRDGGQPQHF.

V is TRBV24-1 and J is TRBJ2-2; 8 bases map to TRBD2. CDR3 length: 14 residues. Germline V gene sequence: CDR1 KGHDR, CDR2 SFDVKD. Trimming at V came to 7 bases and at J to 6 bases, leaving 6 bases not matched to a gene. DNA for the CDR3: TGTGCCACCAGCCGGCGGCGGGGGGCCGGGGAGCTGTTTTTT. Translated: CATSRRRGAGELFF.

The rearrangement joins TRBV29-1 to TRBJ2-1; 11 bases match TRBD2. Germline V gene lookup returns CDR1 SQVTM and CDR2 ANQGSEA. This CDR3 is 14 amino acids long. J lost 7 bases, V lost 2 bases, and 4 bases had no gene match. The CDR3 coding sequence is TGCAGCGTTGAAAAACTAGCGGGAGTGAATGAGCAGTTCTTC. This gives the protein CSVEKLAGVNEQFF.

The gene calls are TRBV28 and TRBJ2-5; D might be TRBD1 (6 bases). CDR1 MDHEN and CDR2 SYDVKM come from the germline V gene. Trimming removed 7 bases from V and 7 bases from J, with 22 bases in between. The CDR3 consists of 15 residues. The CDR3 sequence is CASIPPLGGSGTQYF. The CDR3 nucleotides are TGTGCCAGCATTCCCCCCCTAGGGGGATCAGGGACCCAGTACTTC. The whole variable domain, filled in from reference TRBV28 and TRBJ2-5, reads DVKVTQSSRYLVKRTGEKVFLECVQDMDHENMFWYRQDPGLGLRLIYFSYDVKMKEKGDIPEGYSVSREKKERFSLILESASTNQTSMYLCASIPPLGGSGTQYFGPGTRLLVL.

This clonotype was seen a handful of times. The rearrangement joins TRBV5-4 to TRBJ2-5; TRBD1 is a possible D gene (7 bases). The CDR3 covers 16 residues. Germline loops: CDR1 SGHNT, CDR2 YYREEE (reference sequence). V dropped 3 bases and J dropped 1 base, with 16 bases sitting between them. The CDR3 DNA reads as TGTGCCAGCAGCTCTAACAGGGGACTCGCCCAAGAGACCCAGTACTTC. The encoded protein is CASSSNRGLAQETQYF.

V usage is TRBV10-3 and J usage is TRBJ2-7, with TRBD2 matching over 7 bases. Germline values: CDR1 ENHRY, CDR2 SYGVKD. The CDR3 is 15 residues long. Trimming at V came to 4 bases and at J to 7 bases, leaving 13 bases not matched to a gene. CDR3 residues: CAISANSGLAAEQYF. CDR3 bases: TGTGCCATCAGTGCAAACTCTGGCCTAGCGGCGGAGCAGTACTTC.

CDR3 sequence (DNA): TGTGCCAGCAGTTACTCGATGGGCGGGACAGGAGGGGCCAACGTCCTGACTTTC. It encodes CASSYSMGGTGGANVLTF. J is TRBJ2-6 and V is TRBV6-5, with 8 nucleotides matching TRBD1. This CDR3 region has 18 residues. Germline values: CDR1 MNHEY, CDR2 SVGAGI. V lost 0 bases, J lost 4 bases, and 8 bases stayed unmatched.

This clonotype was picked up many times. The chain has TRBV20-1 and TRBJ2-6; a weak D match, TRBD2 (6 bases). Trimming stripped 3 bases from V and 0 bases from J, with 18 bases between. This CDR3 is built from 18 residues. Germline CDR1 and CDR2: DFQATT and SNEGSKA (reference sequence). The CDR3 nucleotides are TGCAGTGCTAGCTCTTTGTTTTTGACTAGCTCTGGGGCCAACGTCCTGACTTTC. It is translated as CSASSLFLTSSGANVLTF.

The chain uses TRBV6-2 or TRBV6-3 and TRBJ2-7; 7 bases are shared with TRBD1. CDR3 length: 12 residues. The germline V gene has CDR1 MNHEY and CDR2 SVGEGT. J was trimmed by 9 bases and V by 2 bases; bases with no gene match: 4. As DNA, the CDR3 is TGTGCCAGCAGTTACGGGCGGACAGGGCAGTACTTC. It translates to CASSYGRTGQYF.

This clonotype was seen a few times. This rearrangement joins TRBV12-3 or TRBV12-4 to TRBJ1-1; 11 positions agree with TRBD1. This CDR3 contains 16 residues. Trimming at V came to 5 bases and at J to 0 bases, leaving 5 bases not matched to a gene. The CDR3 nucleotides are TGTGCCAGCAGTCTCCGGACAGGGGGCATGAACACTGAAGCTTTCTTT. This codes for CASSLRTGGMNTEAFF.

The V call is TRBV5-4, the J call TRBJ2-1; perhaps TRBD1 as D (6 bases). V gave up 3 bases and J gave up 11 bases, with 27 bases separating them. In germline, CDR1 is SGHNT, CDR2 YYREEE (reference sequence). This CDR3 is built from 17 residues. For the CDR3, the DNA is TGTGCCAGCAGCTCATCTAGTAGGGGGACCCGCCCCAGTAAGCAGTTCTTC. Its translation: CASSSSSRGTRPSKQFF. Variable domain in full (rest from reference TRBV5-4 and TRBJ2-1): ETGVTQSPTHLIKTRGQQVTLRCSSQSGHNTVSWYQQALGQGPQFIFQYYREEENGRGNFPPRFSGLQFPNYSSELNVNALELDDSALYLCASSSSSRGTRPSKQFFGPGTRLTVL.